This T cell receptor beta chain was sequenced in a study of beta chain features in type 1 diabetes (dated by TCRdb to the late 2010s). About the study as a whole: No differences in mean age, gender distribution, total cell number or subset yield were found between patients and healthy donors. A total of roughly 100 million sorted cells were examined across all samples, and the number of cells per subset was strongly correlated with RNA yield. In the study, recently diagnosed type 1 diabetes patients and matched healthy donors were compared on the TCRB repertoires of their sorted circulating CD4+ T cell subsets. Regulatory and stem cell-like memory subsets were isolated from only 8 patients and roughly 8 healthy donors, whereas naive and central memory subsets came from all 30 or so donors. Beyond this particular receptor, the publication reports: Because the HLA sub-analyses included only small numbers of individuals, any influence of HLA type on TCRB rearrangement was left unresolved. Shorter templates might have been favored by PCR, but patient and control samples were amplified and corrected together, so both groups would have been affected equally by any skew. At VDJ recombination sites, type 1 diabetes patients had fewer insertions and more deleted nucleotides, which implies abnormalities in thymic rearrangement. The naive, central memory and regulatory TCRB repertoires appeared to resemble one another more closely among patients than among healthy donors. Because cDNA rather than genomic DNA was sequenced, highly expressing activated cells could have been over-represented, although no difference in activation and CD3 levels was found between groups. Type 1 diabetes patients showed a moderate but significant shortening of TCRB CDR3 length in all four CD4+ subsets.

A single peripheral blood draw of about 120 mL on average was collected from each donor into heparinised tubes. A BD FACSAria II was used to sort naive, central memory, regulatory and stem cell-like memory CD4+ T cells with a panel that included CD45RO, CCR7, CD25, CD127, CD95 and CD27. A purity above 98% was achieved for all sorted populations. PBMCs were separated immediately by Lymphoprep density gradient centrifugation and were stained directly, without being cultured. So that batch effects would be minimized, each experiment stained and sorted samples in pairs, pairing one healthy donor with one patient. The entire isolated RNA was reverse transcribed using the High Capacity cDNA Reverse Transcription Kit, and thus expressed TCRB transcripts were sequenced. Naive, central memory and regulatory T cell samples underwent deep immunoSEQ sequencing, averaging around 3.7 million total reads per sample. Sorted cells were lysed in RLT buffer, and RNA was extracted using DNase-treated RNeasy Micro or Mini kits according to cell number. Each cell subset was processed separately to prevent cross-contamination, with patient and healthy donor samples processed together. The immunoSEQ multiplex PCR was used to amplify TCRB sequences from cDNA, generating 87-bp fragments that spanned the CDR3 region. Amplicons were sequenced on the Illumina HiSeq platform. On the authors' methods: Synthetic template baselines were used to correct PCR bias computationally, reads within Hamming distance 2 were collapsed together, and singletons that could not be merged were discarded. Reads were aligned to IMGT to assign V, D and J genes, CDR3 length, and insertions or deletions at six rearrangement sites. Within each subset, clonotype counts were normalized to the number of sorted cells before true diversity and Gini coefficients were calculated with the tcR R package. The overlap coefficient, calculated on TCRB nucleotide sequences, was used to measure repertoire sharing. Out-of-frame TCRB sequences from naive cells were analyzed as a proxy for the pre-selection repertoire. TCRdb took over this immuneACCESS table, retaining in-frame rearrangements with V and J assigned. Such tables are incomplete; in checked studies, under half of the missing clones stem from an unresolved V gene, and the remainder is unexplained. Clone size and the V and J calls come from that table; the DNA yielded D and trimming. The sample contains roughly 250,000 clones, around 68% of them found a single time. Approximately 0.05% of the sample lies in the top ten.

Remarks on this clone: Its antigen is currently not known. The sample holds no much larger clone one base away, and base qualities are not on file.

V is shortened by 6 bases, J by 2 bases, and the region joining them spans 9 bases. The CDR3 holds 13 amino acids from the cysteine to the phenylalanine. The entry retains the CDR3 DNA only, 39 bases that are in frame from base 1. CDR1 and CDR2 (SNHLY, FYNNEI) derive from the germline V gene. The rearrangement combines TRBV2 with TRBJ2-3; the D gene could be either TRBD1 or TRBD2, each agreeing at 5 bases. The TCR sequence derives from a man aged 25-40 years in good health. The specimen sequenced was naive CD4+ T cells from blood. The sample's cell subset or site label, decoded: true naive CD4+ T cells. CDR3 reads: CASSWGTTDTQYF. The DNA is TGTGCCAGCAGCTGGGGGACCACAGATACGCAGTATTTT.